This TCR beta chain was obtained from a study of T cell changes during pregnancy in multiple sclerosis (dated by TCRdb to 2018 to 2020). Background on the whole study: Changes in the T cell repertoire over the course of pregnancy were examined in this study in women with multiple sclerosis.

As to this clone: It lacks a known antigen. Base qualities are not at hand, and no much larger clone is one base apart.

The method behind the library was the immunoSEQ multiplex PCR assay. TCRdb obtained this table from immuneACCESS and retained in-frame rearrangements with V and J assigned. These tables miss some clones; where compared with another copy, unresolved V genes account for less than half of the shortfall, and the remainder is unexplained. Present in this sample are tens of thousands of clones, about 92% of which were seen just once. The top ten clonotypes cover approximately 0.41% of the sample. The source is a female donor with multiple sclerosis, enrolled in a pregnancy study. The sample in question was CD4+ T cells from peripheral blood mononuclear cells, obtained in the second trimester of pregnancy.

The CDR3 sequence is CASSYDRHSNQPQHF. The nucleotide sequence reads TGTGCCAGCAGTTACGACAGACATAGCAATCAGCCCCAGCATTTT. The V and J segments used are TRBV2 and TRBJ1-5; TRBD1 is possibly the D segment (5 matching bases). The CDR3 starts with the cysteine, ends with the phenylalanine, and has 15 residues. Of the read, only the CDR3 DNA is kept; its 45 bases are in frame from base 1. The junction carries 11 bases between V and J, which are trimmed by 5 bases and 0 bases respectively. Taken from the germline V gene, the CDR1 and CDR2 loops are SNHLY and FYNNEI.